The 30 T cell receptor beta chains listed next were all sequenced from one sample in a study of cytomegalovirus exposure and HLA in healthy donors. The PCR employed 60 Vbeta primers together with 13 Jbeta primers. Sequencing used immunoSEQ multiplex PCR; TCRdb keeps in-frame clones, though not all of them. The profile shows about 89,000 clones, 74% of them singletons. Sequencing was performed on PBMCs. Every receptor here comes from a male donor in good health and CMV-seronegative.

This clone was seen only a few times. The chain employs TRBV6-6 and TRBJ1-2; possible D gene TRBD1, 5 bases. The V gene lost 4 bases and the J gene lost 4 bases, with 13 bases spanning the gap. The CDR3 spans 14 residues. Looked up from germline, CDR1 is MNHNY and CDR2 is SVGAGI (reference sequence). The CDR3 region is CASSSGSTAYGYTF. The CDR3 coding sequence is TGTGCCAGCAGTTCCGGATCGACAGCCTATGGCTACACCTTC.

This clone is a singleton in its sample. The V call is TRBV30, the J call TRBJ2-5; 7 bases match TRBD1. Germline values: CDR1 GTSNPN, CDR2 SVGIG (reference sequence). Trimming cost V 1 base and J 0 bases; bases outside gene matches: 11. This CDR3 region has 17 residues. The chain's CDR3 is CAWSGVLGTDYQETQYF. Here the CDR3 DNA reads TGTGCCTGGAGTGGGGTACTCGGGACAGATTACCAAGAGACCCAGTACTTC. Drawing the rest from reference TRBV30 and TRBJ2-5, the complete variable domain is SQTIHQWPATLVQPVGSPLSLECTVEGTSNPNLYWYRQAAGRGLQLLFYSVGIGQISSEVPQNLSASRPQDRQFILSSKKLLLSDSGFYLCAWSGVLGTDYQETQYFGPGTRLLVL.

The V gene is TRBV29-1, the J gene TRBJ1-2; 8 bases are shared with TRBD1. The CDR3 consists of 13 residues. CDR1 is SQVTM and CDR2 is ANQGSEA in the germline V gene. V lost 3 bases to trimming and J lost 6 bases; unmatched junction nucleotides: 6. CDR3 sequence: CSVEDMTGDGYTF. The CDR3 nucleotides read TGCAGCGTTGAGGATATGACAGGGGATGGCTACACCTTC. Looking up the rest from reference TRBV29-1 and TRBJ1-2 gives the full variable domain: SAVISQKPSRDICQRGTSLTIQCQVDSQVTMMFWYRQQPGQSLTLIATANQGSEATYESGFVIDKFPISRPNLTFSTLTVSNMSPEDSSIYLCSVEDMTGDGYTFGSGTRLTVV.

The rearrangement joins TRBV27 to TRBJ1-1, with 7 bases identical to TRBD1. Trimming took 6 bases from V and 8 from J; bases not matched to a gene: 15. CDR1 and CDR2 (germline): MNHEY, SMNVEV (reference sequence). There are 15 residues in the CDR3. CDR3 nucleotides: TGTGCCAGCAGCCCTAGACAGGGAAAGGGTCAGGAAGCTTTCTTT. As protein: CASSPRQGKGQEAFF.

The rearrangement links TRBV25-1 to TRBJ2-2; D possibly corresponds to TRBD1 (5 bases). Trimming removed 6 bases from V and 5 bases from J, with 19 bases in between. The CDR3 contains 16 residues. Germline CDR1 is MGHDK and CDR2 is SYGVNS. The CDR3 bases are TGTGCCAGCAGCTCAGGGCCAGGGCTGGGAACCGGGGAGCTGTTTTTT. Protein product: CASSSGPGLGTGELFF.

In DNA form, the CDR3 reads TGTGCCAGCCCTGCAGGGGGTTCACTCAATGAGCAGTTCTTC. The encoded protein is CASPAGGSLNEQFF. The V call is TRBV5-4, the J call TRBJ2-1; 7 nucleotides match TRBD1. Per germline, CDR1 SGHNT and CDR2 YYREEE (reference sequence). The V segment lost 7 bases and the J segment 6 bases; nucleotides outside the gene matches: 10. The CDR3 contains 14 residues.

This chain joins TRBV28 and TRBJ2-2, with TRBD2 matching 8 bases. Per the germline V gene, CDR1 is MDHEN and CDR2 is SYDVKM. V was pared by 2 bases and J by 1 base, with 3 bases of the junction left unmatched. CDR3 length equals 16 residues. The DNA for the CDR3 is TGTGCCAGCAGTTTAGTGGCGGGAGGGAACACCGGGGAGCTGTTTTTT. The encoded protein is CASSLVAGGNTGELFF. Supplemented by reference TRBV28 and TRBJ2-2, the full variable domain reads DVKVTQSSRYLVKRTGEKVFLECVQDMDHENMFWYRQDPGLGLRLIYFSYDVKMKEKGDIPEGYSVSREKKERFSLILESASTNQTSMYLCASSLVAGGNTGELFFGEGSRLTVL.

The chain carries TRBV12-5 and TRBJ2-1; 8 bases line up with TRBD1. Trimming at V came to 3 bases and at J to 7 bases, leaving 2 bases not matched to a gene. The CDR3 length is 13 residues. Germline values: CDR1 LGHNT, CDR2 FRNRAP. The CDR3 nucleotides read TGTGCTAGTGGTTTAAGGACAGGGAATGAGCAGTTCTTC. This translates into CASGLRTGNEQFF.

J is TRBJ2-1 and V is TRBV5-1; maybe TRBD1 (7 bases). Trimming shortened V by 4 bases and J by 3 bases, and 11 bases separated the two germline ends. Per the germline V gene, CDR1 is SGHRS and CDR2 is YFSETQ. The CDR3 length is 14 residues. CDR3 DNA: TGCGCCAGCAGCGCGGGACAGAGCTACAATGAGCAGTTCTTC. This codes for CASSAGQSYNEQFF.

This clone has more than one count but fewer than ten. The rearrangement joins TRBV6-6 to TRBJ2-5; D is uncertain. V lost 6 bases and J lost 0, with 5 bases in between. The CDR3 is 12 residues long. Germline lookup yields CDR1 MNHNY and CDR2 SVGAGI (reference sequence). CDR3 DNA: TGTGCCAGCAGCAGTAACCAAGAGACCCAGTACTTC. Translation gives CASSSNQETQYF.

J is TRBJ1-2 and V is TRBV5-1, with 7 bases aligning to TRBD1. The length of the CDR3 is 13 residues. From germline, CDR1 is SGHRS and CDR2 YFSETQ. The V and J ends lost 4 bases and 7 bases, in that order; junction bases with no gene match: 7. The CDR3 here is CASSAAGGRGYTF. The CDR3 DNA reads as TGCGCCAGCAGCGCGGCAGGGGGACGTGGCTACACCTTC.

The V gene is TRBV28, the J gene TRBJ2-7; D remains ambiguous. This CDR3 is 11 amino acids long. CDR1 is MDHEN, CDR2 SYDVKM, per germline. The V end was cut by 5 bases, the J end by 3 bases, with 5 bases between. CDR3 sequence (DNA): TGTGCCAGCAGTCAAAACTACGAGCAGTACTTC. Translation gives CASSQNYEQYF.

This clone was observed a few times. The rearrangement links TRBV28 to TRBJ2-3, with 8 bases lining up with TRBD2. Trimming removed 4 bases from V and 6 bases from J; junction bases left unmatched: 18. This CDR3 is 18 amino acids long. Germline CDR1 is MDHEN and CDR2 is SYDVKM. The CDR3 nucleotides read TGTGCCAGCAGTTCTAGGGCCCCACTAGCGGCTAGTGGGGATACGCAGTATTTT. Translation: CASSSRAPLAASGDTQYF.

This rearrangement joins TRBV30 to TRBJ2-3; 10 bases match TRBD2. Per germline, CDR1 GTSNPN and CDR2 SVGIG (reference sequence). The ends lost 7 bases at V and 2 bases at J; junction bases unmatched: 6. The CDR3 has 14 amino acids. Written as DNA, the CDR3 is TGTGCCTCCAGGACTAGCGGATACACAGATACGCAGTATTTT. This encodes CASRTSGYTDTQYF.

The chain is built from TRBV9 and TRBJ2-1; TRBD2 agrees at 12 bases. From germline, CDR1 is SGDLS and CDR2 YYNGEE. The CDR3 sequence is 16 residues long. J gave up 7 bases and V 6 bases, and 11 bases lay outside the gene matches. Here the CDR3 DNA reads TGTGCCAGCACGGGCCTAGCGGGAGGGTCGACGAATGAGCAGTTCTTC. Translated: CASTGLAGGSTNEQFF.

V and J are TRBV6-5 and TRBJ2-7; TRBD2 agrees at 10 bases. Unmatched junction bases numbered 8, after V lost 6 bases and J lost 3 bases. The CDR3 is 15 amino acids. Germline CDR1 and CDR2: MNHEY and SVGAGI. The CDR3 loop reads CASSLLAGFDYEQYF. For the CDR3, the DNA is TGTGCCAGCAGCCTACTAGCGGGGTTTGACTACGAGCAGTACTTC.

The chain carries TRBV27 and TRBJ1-5; tentative D call: TRBD1 (5 bases). The germline V gene has CDR1 MNHEY and CDR2 SMNVEV (reference sequence). V lost 3 bases and J 0 bases, leaving 12 bases between the germline ends. This CDR3 contains 16 residues. The chain's CDR3 is CASSLGRAYSNQPQHF. The DNA for the CDR3 is TGTGCCAGCAGTTTGGGCAGGGCATATAGCAATCAGCCCCAGCATTTT.

This sequence joins TRBV6-4 and TRBJ1-5; D is ambiguous. The CDR3 runs 14 residues. Germline CDR1 and CDR2: MRHNA and SNTAGT. Trimming removed 9 bases at V and 2 bases at J, with 14 bases between. In DNA, the CDR3 is TGTGCCAGTGCCACTCGGTTGGGCAATCAGCCCCAGCATTTT. It encodes CASATRLGNQPQHF.

The rearrangement uses TRBV19 and TRBJ2-6; perhaps TRBD1 as D (5 bases). V lost 5 bases, J lost 0 bases, and 14 bases lay in between. Germline CDR1 and CDR2: LNHDA and SQIVND (reference sequence). This CDR3 comprises 17 residues. CDR3 sequence: CASSLRQGDSGANVLTF. CDR3 in DNA: TGTGCCAGTAGTCTTAGGCAGGGTGACTCTGGGGCCAACGTCCTGACTTTC.

The gene calls are TRBV30 and TRBJ1-5; D unresolved. The CDR3 totals 16 residues. Trimming shortened V by 4 bases and J by 0 bases, and 16 bases separated the two germline ends. Germline V CDR1 and CDR2: GTSNPN, SVGIG (reference sequence). The CDR3 spells CAWTVLPFHSNQPQHF. The CDR3 DNA reads as TGTGCCTGGACAGTTCTGCCCTTCCATAGCAATCAGCCCCAGCATTTT.

This clone has more than one count but fewer than ten. This chain joins TRBV7-9 and TRBJ2-2; possibly TRBD2 for D (6 bases). The CDR3 sequence is 14 residues long. Per germline, CDR1 SEHNR and CDR2 FQNEAQ (reference sequence). Trimming cost V 2 bases and J 5 bases, with 9 bases left between them. In DNA form, the CDR3 reads TGTGCCAGCAGCTTAATGGGACTGACCGGGGAGCTGTTTTTT. This codes for CASSLMGLTGELFF.

This chain joins TRBV28 and TRBJ2-7; 9 nucleotides match TRBD1. CDR1 MDHEN and CDR2 SYDVKM come from the germline V gene. The J segment lost 6 bases and the V segment lost 5 bases, leaving 5 bases of the junction unmatched. CDR3 length: 13 residues. The CDR3 nucleotides read TGTGCCAGCAGTACTACAGGGGGCTCCGAGCAGTACTTC. Amino acid sequence: CASSTTGGSEQYF.

V is TRBV28 and J is TRBJ1-2; a possible D gene is TRBD1 (5 bases). The CDR3 extends over 13 amino acids. Germline V CDR1 and CDR2: MDHEN, SYDVKM. The V and J ends lost 4 bases and 2 bases respectively, with 8 bases between them. The DNA of the CDR3 is TGTGCCAGCAGTTCGGACAAGAACTATGGCTACACCTTC. Translating gives CASSSDKNYGYTF.

This chain uses TRBV29-1 with TRBJ1-2; D is perhaps TRBD1 (6 bases). The CDR3 has 16 amino acids. The V gene lost 0 bases and the J gene lost 4 bases, with 18 bases spanning the gap. Germline loops: CDR1 SQVTM, CDR2 ANQGSEA. The CDR3 coding sequence is TGCAGCGTTGAAGATTCGCAGGGGAGGGGAGTCTATGGCTACACCTTC. Amino acids: CSVEDSQGRGVYGYTF.

The V call is TRBV5-4, the J call TRBJ2-3; possibly TRBD2 for D (6 bases). The V gene's germline CDR1 is SGHNT and CDR2 YYREEE (reference sequence). The CDR3 has 14 residues. V lost 2 bases to trimming and J lost 2 bases, with 9 bases between them. CDR3 DNA sequence: TGTGCCAGCAGCTTAGGAGGGATCACAGATACGCAGTATTTT. It encodes CASSLGGITDTQYF. Based on the CDR3 plus reference TRBV5-4 and TRBJ2-3, the full variable domain is ETGVTQSPTHLIKTRGQQVTLRCSSQSGHNTVSWYQQALGQGPQFIFQYYREEENGRGNFPPRFSGLQFPNYSSELNVNALELDDSALYLCASSLGGITDTQYFGPGTRLTVL.

The gene calls are TRBV28 and TRBJ1-4, with 7 positions matching TRBD1. The germline V gene encodes CDR1 MDHEN and CDR2 SYDVKM. The V and J ends lost 4 bases and 0 bases, in that order; junction bases with no gene match: 5. The CDR3 loop spans 16 amino acids. CDR3 residues: CASSSPQGSTNEKLFF. CDR3 sequence (DNA): TGTGCCAGCAGTTCCCCACAGGGGTCAACTAATGAAAAACTGTTTTTT. Combining the CDR3 with reference TRBV28 and TRBJ1-4 gives the whole variable domain DVKVTQSSRYLVKRTGEKVFLECVQDMDHENMFWYRQDPGLGLRLIYFSYDVKMKEKGDIPEGYSVSREKKERFSLILESASTNQTSMYLCASSSPQGSTNEKLFFGSGTQLSVL.

The V and J genes are TRBV27 and TRBJ1-3; D gene unclear. This CDR3 is built from 14 residues. Looked up from germline, CDR1 is MNHEY and CDR2 is SMNVEV (reference sequence). Trimming took 2 bases from V and 3 from J, leaving 8 bases between them. The CDR3: CASSLRRSGNTIYF. CDR3 bases: TGTGCCAGCAGTTTAAGGAGGAGTGGAAACACCATATATTTT.

This sequence joins TRBV7-8 and TRBJ2-7; TRBD1 might be the D (5 bases). Per germline, CDR1 SGHVS and CDR2 FQNEAQ. Between the trimmed V and J ends, which lost 5 bases and 7 bases, there was a span of 18 bases. The CDR3 is 14 amino acids. CDR3 in DNA: TGTGCCAGCAGCCCCAGCCAGACAGCTATGGAGCAGTACTTC. Translating it yields CASSPSQTAMEQYF.

The CDR3 bases are TGCAGCGTTGAAACTAGCAGGTCCTCCTCCTACAATGAGCAGTTCTTC. The encoded protein is CSVETSRSSSYNEQFF. The chain has TRBV29-1 and TRBJ2-1, with a weak D call TRBD2 (6 bases). V lost 2 bases and J 0 bases, leaving 14 bases between the germline ends. The CDR3 is 16 residues long. CDR1 is SQVTM, CDR2 ANQGSEA, per germline.

The gene calls are TRBV7-2 and TRBJ2-1, with TRBD2 matching 8 bases. In germline, CDR1 is SGHTA, CDR2 FQGNSA. The CDR3 runs to 15 residues. The V gene end was trimmed by 3 bases and the J gene end by 5 bases; junction bases not matched to a gene: 6. The CDR3 reads CASSLWLAGHNEQFF. The CDR3 DNA sequence: TGTGCCAGCAGCTTGTGGCTAGCGGGTCACAATGAGCAGTTCTTC.